This entry lists 8 T cell receptor beta chains sequenced from one sample in a study of blood T cell repertoires in COVID-19. Repertoires were generated with immunoSEQ multiplex PCR, while TCRdb's copy carries only in-frame clones and drops some. The profile covers around 170,000 clones, with around 67% appearing a single time and 3% taken by the ten largest. Sample: peripheral blood. These TCRs come from a woman over 75 with acute or convalescent COVID-19.

This clone was detected once. The genes are TRBV5-1 and TRBJ2-6; the D gene is possibly TRBD2 (6 bases). Germline V gene sequence: CDR1 SGHRS, CDR2 YFSETQ. V gave up 6 bases and J gave up 4 bases, with 20 bases separating them. The CDR3 has 17 residues. The CDR3 protein is CASKLAPGVEGANVLTF. The CDR3, as DNA: TGCGCCAGCAAACTTGCCCCGGGGGTTGAAGGGGCCAACGTCCTGACTTTC.

J is TRBJ2-3 and V is TRBV3-1 (or the pseudogene TRBV3-2); 8 bases agree with TRBD2. Losses at the gene ends were 4 bases for V and 2 bases for J; bases not matched to a gene: 8. The CDR3 covers 16 residues. CDR1 is LGHDT and CDR2 is YNNKEL in the germline V gene (reference sequence). As DNA, the CDR3 is TGTGCCAGCAGCCTCGTGCGGCGGGAGGACACAGATACGCAGTATTTT. It is translated as CASSLVRREDTDTQYF.

On this clone: The sample carries other DNA sequences with the same CDR3. The chain recombines TRBV5-1 with TRBJ1-5; no reliable D call. V lost 0 bases to trimming and J lost 0 bases, with 4 bases between them. The CDR3 covers 14 residues. Germline CDR1 reads SGHRS; CDR2 reads YFSETQ. The CDR3 DNA sequence: TGCGCCAGCAGCTTGGGACATAGCAATCAGCCCCAGCATTTT. It is translated as CASSLGHSNQPQHF. The full variable domain, rest sourced from reference TRBV5-1 and TRBJ1-5, is KAGVTQTPRYLIKTRGQQVTLSCSPISGHRSVSWYQQTPGQGLQFLFEYFSETQRNKGNFPGRFSGRQFSNSRSEMNVSTLELGDSALYLCASSLGHSNQPQHFGDGTRLSIL.

The chain recombines TRBV12-3 or TRBV12-4 with TRBJ2-7; D uncertain. The CDR3 has 11 residues. Trimming removed 6 bases from V and 0 bases from J, with 3 bases in between. The CDR3 region has the DNA TGTGCCAGCAGGAGCTCCTACGAGCAGTACTTC. Translating it yields CASRSSYEQYF.

The V and J genes are TRBV12-3 or TRBV12-4 and TRBJ2-7; 8 nucleotides agree with TRBD1. The CDR3 has 12 amino acids. The ends lost 5 bases at V and 12 bases at J; junction bases unmatched: 9. CDR3 protein: CASSPGQAILYF. The CDR3 DNA reads TGTGCCAGCAGTCCGGGACAGGCCATCCTGTACTTC.

The rearrangement links TRBV5-1 to TRBJ1-3; no clear D gene. The CDR3 totals 13 residues. CDR1 is SGHRS, CDR2 YFSETQ, per germline. V was cut by 0 bases and J by 7 bases, with 8 bases left in between. The CDR3 bases are TGCGCCAGCAGCTTGGATGAGCTGAACACCATATATTTT. Translation: CASSLDELNTIYF. The whole variable domain, remainder taken from reference TRBV5-1 and TRBJ1-3, is KAGVTQTPRYLIKTRGQQVTLSCSPISGHRSVSWYQQTPGQGLQFLFEYFSETQRNKGNFPGRFSGRQFSNSRSEMNVSTLELGDSALYLCASSLDELNTIYFGEGSWLTVV.

The table lists this clone with a few counts. The chain employs TRBV24-1 and TRBJ2-1, with D possibly TRBD2 on 8 matching bases. Germline values: CDR1 KGHDR, CDR2 SFDVKD. V lost 6 bases and J lost 4, with 21 bases in between. This CDR3 has 17 amino acids. CDR3 sequence: CATSSPRDSGGYNEQFF. As DNA, the CDR3 is TGTGCCACCAGTTCACCCCGGGACAGCGGGGGATACAATGAGCAGTTCTTC.

The genes are TRBV5-4 and TRBJ1-6; D call uncertain. CDR1 SGHNT and CDR2 YYREEE come from the germline V gene (reference sequence). With 4 bases removed from V and 4 bases from J, the gap between germline ends came to 3 bases. The CDR3 runs 12 residues. The CDR3 nucleotides read TGTGCCAGCAGCCTGTATAATTCACCCCTCCACTTT. Its protein product is CASSLYNSPLHF.